A single sample is the source of the 25 T cell receptor beta chains below, sequenced in a study of blood T cell repertoires in COVID-19. Data came from immunoSEQ multiplex PCR; TCRdb stores just in-frame clones and leaves some out. The data contain some 300,000 clones, 90% of them singletons. Sequencing was carried out using peripheral blood. The receptors derive from a woman aged 40 to 50 with COVID-19, enrolled during active disease.

With respect to this clone: A junction boundary mismatches the germline segment, possibly from a read error. This chain uses TRBV7-7 with TRBJ2-5; 7 bases are a match to TRBD1. CDR1 SSHAT and CDR2 FNYEAQ come from the germline V gene (reference sequence). This CDR3 has 13 residues. CDR3 nucleotide sequence: TGTGCTAGCAGCCGGGACAGCCAAGAGACCCAGTACTTC. Protein sequence: CASSRDSQETQYF.

This clone was seen more than once but under ten times. The chain is built from TRBV13 and TRBJ2-7; TRBD1 matches 8 bases. The CDR3 is made up of 15 amino acids. V lost 0 bases to trimming and J lost 10 bases; unmatched junction nucleotides: 11. Per the germline V gene, CDR1 is PRHDT and CDR2 is FYEKMQ (reference sequence). The CDR3 sequence: CASSLGGQAPSYQYF. The CDR3 DNA follows: TGTGCCAGCAGCTTAGGGGGACAGGCCCCTTCATATCAGTACTTC. Combining the CDR3 with reference TRBV13 and TRBJ2-7 gives the whole variable domain AAGVIQSPRHLIKEKRETATLKCYPIPRHDTVYWYQQGPGQDPQFLISFYEKMQSDKGSIPDRFSAQQFSDYHSELNMSSLELGDSALYFCASSLGGQAPSYQYFGPGTRLTVT.

DNA of the CDR3: TGTGCCAGCAGTGCCTCCGCGTCGTCCAGCAATCAGCCCCAGCATTTT. This encodes CASSASASSSNQPQHF. The rearrangement links TRBV6-1 to TRBJ1-5; no firm D call. The CDR3 loop spans 16 amino acids. Per germline, CDR1 MNHNS and CDR2 SASEGT. Trimming removed 4 bases from V and 1 base from J, with 14 bases in between.

The chain joins TRBV7-9 to TRBJ2-3; 9 positions match TRBD1. The CDR3 spans 15 residues. The germline V gene encodes CDR1 SEHNR and CDR2 FQNEAQ (reference sequence). V gave up 6 bases and J gave up 1 base; unmatched junction bases: 5. In DNA form, the CDR3 reads TGTGCCAGCAGTAAGAGGGACAGGGGCACAGATACGCAGTATTTT. Protein product: CASSKRDRGTDTQYF.

The V gene is TRBV2, the J gene TRBJ1-6; 10 positions agree with TRBD1. Germline V lookup: CDR1 SNHLY, CDR2 FYNNEI. The V and J ends lost 6 bases and 7 bases, in that order; junction bases with no gene match: 3. There are 14 residues in the CDR3. DNA of the CDR3: TGTGCCAGCAGGACAGGGGGCTGGAATTCACCCCTCCACTTT. Translating it yields CASRTGGWNSPLHF.

The chain uses TRBV6-5 and TRBJ1-3, with D perhaps TRBD1 (5 bases). Germline values: CDR1 MNHEY, CDR2 SVGAGI. CDR3 size: 16 residues. V lost 2 bases to trimming and J lost 0 bases, with 11 bases between them. In nucleotides, the CDR3 is TGTGCCAGCAGTTACGTCCAGGGCATCTCTGGAAACACCATATATTTT. Amino acid sequence: CASSYVQGISGNTIYF.

The chain employs TRBV6-1 and TRBJ1-6; a weak D match, TRBD1 (5 bases). V lost 5 bases to trimming and J lost 9 bases, with 11 bases between them. CDR3 size: 13 residues. Per the germline V gene, CDR1 is MNHNS and CDR2 is SASEGT. The CDR3 reads CASSSTGSSPLHF. CDR3 coding DNA: TGTGCCAGCAGTTCAACAGGTAGTTCACCCCTCCACTTT.

V is TRBV6-2 or TRBV6-3 and J is TRBJ1-5; 10 bases are a match to TRBD1. The V gene end was trimmed by 4 bases and the J gene end by 6 bases; junction bases not matched to a gene: 9. Germline V gives CDR1 MNHEY, CDR2 SVGEGT. This CDR3 contains 16 residues. The CDR3, as DNA: TGTGCCAGCAGTTTACACGCCGGGACAGGGGTTCAGCCCCAGCATTTT. The encoded protein is CASSLHAGTGVQPQHF.

This clone was counted a single time. The genes are TRBV30 and TRBJ1-4; 8 bases are a match to TRBD1. The CDR3 contains 13 residues. Germline CDR1 GTSNPN, CDR2 SVGIG (reference sequence). J was trimmed by 8 bases and V by 2 bases; bases with no gene match: 4. Here the CDR3 reads CAWSSRGQEKLFF. In DNA, the CDR3 is TGTGCCTGGAGTTCCAGGGGGCAGGAAAAACTGTTTTTT.

The chain combines TRBV7-9 with TRBJ1-2; the D is unclear. V lost 5 bases, J lost 4 bases, and 11 bases lay in between. Germline CDR1 reads SEHNR; CDR2 reads FQNEAQ (reference sequence). This CDR3 is 13 amino acids long. The CDR3 coding sequence is TGTGCCAGCAGCCAAGTCGGTCTCTATGGCTACACCTTC. Translating it yields CASSQVGLYGYTF.

The chain employs TRBV2 and TRBJ1-4; no definite D call. This CDR3 is 15 amino acids long. The V gene's germline CDR1 is SNHLY and CDR2 FYNNEI. The V gene lost 5 bases and the J gene lost 3 bases, with 13 bases spanning the gap. CDR3 in DNA: TGTGCCAGCAGTTCGGGGTTGGGGTCTAATGAAAAACTGTTTTTT. It specifies CASSSGLGSNEKLFF.

This clone has a single count. This chain's CDR3 is CSVARQGRTDTQYF. The DNA for the CDR3 is TGCAGCGTCGCCCGACAGGGGAGGACAGATACGCAGTATTTT. The chain recombines TRBV29-1 with TRBJ2-3, with TRBD1 matching over 8 bases. J lost 3 bases, V lost 6 bases, and 8 bases had no gene match. CDR1 SQVTM and CDR2 ANQGSEA come from the germline V gene. CDR3 length equals 14 residues.

The gene calls are TRBV5-1 and TRBJ2-5; D not certain. CDR1 SGHRS and CDR2 YFSETQ come from the germline V gene. The CDR3 loop spans 13 amino acids. Trimming stripped 2 bases from V and 1 base from J, with 6 bases between. CDR3 nucleotide sequence: TGCGCCAGCAGCTTTGAGTTCCAAGAGACCCAGTACTTC. It encodes CASSFEFQETQYF.

The chain combines TRBV28 with TRBJ1-4; 8 bases match TRBD1. The CDR3 is 14 residues long. The germline V gene encodes CDR1 MDHEN and CDR2 SYDVKM. V lost 4 bases, J lost 7 bases, and 5 bases stayed unmatched. CDR3 residues: CASSSGGLGEKLFF. DNA of the CDR3: TGTGCCAGCAGTTCAGGGGGCTTGGGTGAAAAACTGTTTTTT.

The rearrangement uses TRBV27 and TRBJ1-3; D call uncertain. Trimming pared 5 bases from V and 2 bases from J, leaving 7 bases between. Germline CDR1 MNHEY, CDR2 SMNVEV (reference sequence). This CDR3 has 13 amino acids. The CDR3 nucleotides are TGTGCCAGCAGTCGTTTCCCTGGAAACACCATATATTTT. It yields the protein CASSRFPGNTIYF.

The chain recombines TRBV6-6 with TRBJ1-2; D is perhaps TRBD1 (5 bases). The germline V gene encodes CDR1 MNHNY and CDR2 SVGAGI (reference sequence). The CDR3 loop spans 13 amino acids. V lost 0 bases, J lost 6 bases, and 8 bases lay in between. The CDR3 DNA reads TGTGCCAGCAGTTACTCGGTGGGGCATGGCTACACCTTC. This sequence encodes CASSYSVGHGYTF.

This clone has only one observation. This chain connects TRBV6-6 to TRBJ1-2; D is unresolved. The V end lost 0 bases, the J end lost 4 bases, and 9 bases lay between the germline ends. CDR3 length equals 14 residues. Germline assignment: CDR1 MNHNY and CDR2 SVGAGI (reference sequence). In nucleotides, the CDR3 is TGTGCCAGCAGTTACTCTCCAGCTAGCTATGGCTACACCTTC. It specifies CASSYSPASYGYTF.

The rearrangement joins TRBV6-5 to TRBJ1-5, with D tentatively TRBD1 (5 bases). The CDR3 has 14 residues. Trimming took 4 bases from V and 0 from J, leaving 7 bases between them. The V gene's germline CDR1 is MNHEY and CDR2 SVGAGI. CDR3 sequence: CASSFRDSNQPQHF. CDR3 bases: TGTGCCAGCAGTTTCAGGGATAGCAATCAGCCCCAGCATTTT.

The CDR3 region is CASSSGQAEAFF. In nucleotides, the CDR3 is TGCGCCAGCAGCTCGGGACAGGCGGAAGCTTTCTTT. This chain uses TRBV5-1 with TRBJ1-1; 8 bases agree with TRBD1. With 3 bases clipped from V and 8 bases from J, the junction kept 3 bases outside the gene matches. Germline V gene lookup returns CDR1 SGHRS and CDR2 YFSETQ. The CDR3 consists of 12 residues.

The chain joins TRBV29-1 to TRBJ1-1; D is ambiguous. This CDR3 is built from 13 residues. CDR1 is SQVTM and CDR2 is ANQGSEA in the germline V gene. Trimming removed 4 bases at V and 0 bases at J, with 9 bases between. CDR3 bases: TGCAGCGTTGTTGAGGTGGTGAACACTGAAGCTTTCTTT. Translated: CSVVEVVNTEAFF.

CDR3 nucleotides: TGTGCCAGTAGGGCCGGACTAGCGGGGTCTCAAGAGACCCAGTACTTC. Its translation: CASRAGLAGSQETQYF. The gene calls are TRBV19 and TRBJ2-5, with 12 bases matching TRBD2. Germline CDR1 and CDR2: LNHDA and SQIVND (reference sequence). This CDR3 has 16 amino acids. The V segment lost 6 bases and the J segment 2 bases; nucleotides outside the gene matches: 7. Variable domain in full (rest from reference TRBV19 and TRBJ2-5): DGGITQSPKYLFRKEGQNVTLSCEQNLNHDAMYWYRQDPGQGLRLIYYSQIVNDFQKGDIAEGYSVSREKKESFPLTVTSAQKNPTAFYLCASRAGLAGSQETQYFGPGTRLLVL.

The DNA of the CDR3 is TGTGCCAGCAGACCCAGACAGGGTAGCATCTACGAGCAGTACTTC. This gives the protein CASRPRQGSIYEQYF. The chain is built from TRBV6-6 and TRBJ2-7, with 7 positions matching TRBD1. The V gene's germline CDR1 is MNHNY and CDR2 SVGAGI (reference sequence). The junction had 11 bases not matched to a gene; V was cut back by 6 bases and J by 3 bases. The CDR3 sequence is 15 residues long.

The chain couples TRBV7-2 to TRBJ1-2; D remains ambiguous. Germline V gives CDR1 SGHTA, CDR2 FQGNSA. The CDR3 is 17 residues long. Trimming left V 3 bases short and J 3 bases short, with 20 bases between. The CDR3 DNA reads TGTGCCAGCAGCTTGTTCGGGAGGGAACCTTTGGACTATGGCTACACCTTC. It codes for CASSLFGREPLDYGYTF.

Details on this clone: The same CDR3 also results from other DNA sequences found in this sample. The gene calls are TRBV14 and TRBJ1-5; D not resolved. V shed 1 base and J shed 4 bases, with 5 bases lying between them. The CDR3 has 13 residues. CDR1 is SGHDN and CDR2 is FVKESK in the germline V gene. In DNA form, the CDR3 reads TGTGCCAGCAGCCAAGGAGTTAATCAGCCCCAGCATTTT. Translated, it gives CASSQGVNQPQHF.

V gene TRBV28 combines with J gene TRBJ2-2; perhaps TRBD2 as D (7 bases). From germline, CDR1 is MDHEN and CDR2 SYDVKM. The CDR3 spans 18 residues. V dropped 5 bases and J dropped 5 bases, with 24 bases sitting between them. CDR3 protein: CASSPRDYNRVWTGELFF. DNA for the CDR3: TGTGCCAGCAGTCCCAGGGACTATAACAGGGTATGGACCGGGGAGCTGTTTTTT.